In this sample, the clone carrying this T cell receptor beta chain turned up a few times. The antigen is unknown. Trimming took 6 bases from V and 0 from J, leaving 14 bases between them. The CDR3 is 15 amino acids. Germline CDR1 SGHVS, CDR2 FQNEAQ. This entry comes from a study of response to subunit inactivated influenza vaccine. Findings and caveats of the study: Authors suggested each seasonal flu vaccination may recruit only limited numbers of new T cells.

TCRdb ran MiXCR on the RT-PCR reads and lists one entry per CDR3 protein. Counted here are about 650,000 distinct CDR3 sequences, more than 15% occurring once; the ten biggest clones make up roughly 11%. The chain combines TRBV7-8 with TRBJ2-5; TRBD2 might be the D (5 bases). This TCR was recovered from a man in his forties or fifties who received an inactivated influenza vaccine. The specimen comprised PBMCs from blood, sampled 11 to 12 days after vaccination. DNA for the CDR3: TGTGCCAGCAGGTCCGCTTGGAGGTACCAAGAGACCCAGTACTTC. This codes for CASRSAWRYQETQYF.